This T cell receptor (beta chain) was identified during a study of T cells in localized non-small cell lung cancer. Study-level findings and limits: Because researchers sequenced only one region of the tumor, heterogeneity is still possible. Adjacent lung exhibited a median of about 50 among the 100 most abundant tumor clones. Peak T cell clonality was found in uninvolved adjacent lung, exceeding tumor.

The protocol was immunoSEQ multiplex PCR, while the TCRdb copy is restricted to in-frame clones and leaves out a portion. The repertoire has about 77,000 clones, 70% to 90% of them found once; the top ten carry roughly 20%. The CDR3 runs to 15 residues. This clone was observed once. Its antigen is currently unknown. This clonotype originated in a woman aged 35 to 70 with stage I squamous cell lung carcinoma. This rearrangement joins TRBV21-1 to TRBJ2-3; the table names TRBD1, a call not compared with the DNA. TRBV21-1 is a pseudogene segment. Specimen: peripheral blood, collected before any cancer treatment. CDR3 coding DNA: TGTGCCAGCAGCAAAAAGGGGACAGTTCGCTTCGCGCAGTATTTT. Its translation: CASSKKGTVRFAQYF.